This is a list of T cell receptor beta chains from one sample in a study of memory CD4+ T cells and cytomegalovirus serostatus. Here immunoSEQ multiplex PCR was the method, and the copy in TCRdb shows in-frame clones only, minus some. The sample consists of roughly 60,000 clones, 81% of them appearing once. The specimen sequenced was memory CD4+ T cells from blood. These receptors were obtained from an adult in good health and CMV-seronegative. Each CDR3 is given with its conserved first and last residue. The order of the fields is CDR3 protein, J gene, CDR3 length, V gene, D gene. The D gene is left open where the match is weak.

cdr3_aa: CASSLSQKGLDRGYEQYF; j_call: TRBJ2-7; cdr3_length: 18; v_call: TRBV28; d_call: TRBD1
cdr3_aa: CASSARDRGSYEQYF; j_call: TRBJ2-7; cdr3_length: 15; v_call: TRBV11-2; d_call: TRBD1
cdr3_aa: CASSMRPLGNQPQHF; j_call: TRBJ1-5; cdr3_length: 15; v_call: TRBV19; d_call: -
cdr3_aa: CAWKPSGSSYEQYF; j_call: TRBJ2-7; cdr3_length: 14; v_call: TRBV30; d_call: TRBD2
cdr3_aa: CASSFLQGFGNTIYF; j_call: TRBJ1-3; cdr3_length: 15; v_call: TRBV11-2; d_call: -
cdr3_aa: CASSLVGTGWKQYF; j_call: TRBJ2-7; cdr3_length: 14; v_call: TRBV7-2; d_call: TRBD1
cdr3_aa: CASSQAAGLGYTF; j_call: TRBJ1-2; cdr3_length: 13; v_call: TRBV18; d_call: -
cdr3_aa: CASSPGRGLPYGYTF; j_call: TRBJ1-2; cdr3_length: 15; v_call: TRBV18; d_call: -
cdr3_aa: CTFIWSGYTF; j_call: TRBJ1-2; cdr3_length: 10; v_call: TRBV27; d_call: -
cdr3_aa: CASRGTVWNTEAFF; j_call: TRBJ1-1; cdr3_length: 14; v_call: TRBV28; d_call: TRBD1
cdr3_aa: CASSLLSGYLNYGYTF; j_call: TRBJ1-2; cdr3_length: 16; v_call: TRBV5-6; d_call: -
cdr3_aa: CASSLGTGRRYTEAFF; j_call: TRBJ1-1; cdr3_length: 16; v_call: TRBV5-4; d_call: -
cdr3_aa: CASSVDLDPTYEQYF; j_call: TRBJ2-7; cdr3_length: 15; v_call: TRBV9; d_call: -
cdr3_aa: CAISPPLGANPYEQYF; j_call: TRBJ2-7; cdr3_length: 16; v_call: TRBV10-3; d_call: -
cdr3_aa: CASSLGTARHEQFF; j_call: TRBJ2-1; cdr3_length: 14; v_call: TRBV7-2; d_call: -
cdr3_aa: CASSTGTSGDTQYF; j_call: TRBJ2-3; cdr3_length: 14; v_call: TRBV5-4; d_call: TRBD2
cdr3_aa: CASSLRNRGSEAFF; j_call: TRBJ1-1; cdr3_length: 14; v_call: TRBV28; d_call: TRBD1
cdr3_aa: CASSSKRGNTGELFF; j_call: TRBJ2-2; cdr3_length: 15; v_call: TRBV5-1; d_call: TRBD2
cdr3_aa: CASSRLGDATNEKLFF; j_call: TRBJ1-4; cdr3_length: 16; v_call: TRBV5-1; d_call: -
cdr3_aa: CASSWTGSRETQYF; j_call: TRBJ2-5; cdr3_length: 14; v_call: TRBV18; d_call: TRBD1
cdr3_aa: CSPQATVQYF; j_call: TRBJ2-7; cdr3_length: 10; v_call: TRBV20-1; d_call: -
cdr3_aa: CASTPGYSYNEQFF; j_call: TRBJ2-1; cdr3_length: 14; v_call: TRBV27; d_call: -
cdr3_aa: CASSSPSPQETQYF; j_call: TRBJ2-5; cdr3_length: 14; v_call: TRBV5-4; d_call: -
cdr3_aa: CASSERTGSVGEQFF; j_call: TRBJ2-1; cdr3_length: 15; v_call: TRBV5-1; d_call: TRBD1
cdr3_aa: CASSFGGLTDTQYF; j_call: TRBJ2-3; cdr3_length: 14; v_call: TRBV7-3; d_call: -
cdr3_aa: CASSLSGNPQETQYF; j_call: TRBJ2-5; cdr3_length: 15; v_call: TRBV7-2; d_call: TRBD2
cdr3_aa: CASSEEGTGSYNEQFF; j_call: TRBJ2-1; cdr3_length: 16; v_call: TRBV2; d_call: TRBD1
cdr3_aa: CASSLSNRATNEKLFF; j_call: TRBJ1-4; cdr3_length: 16; v_call: TRBV27; d_call: -
cdr3_aa: CASSPTTGNYNEQFF; j_call: TRBJ2-1; cdr3_length: 15; v_call: TRBV11-2; d_call: -
cdr3_aa: CASRLFGQGNQPQHF; j_call: TRBJ1-5; cdr3_length: 15; v_call: TRBV5-6; d_call: TRBD1
cdr3_aa: CASVGDSNQPQHF; j_call: TRBJ1-5; cdr3_length: 13; v_call: TRBV2; d_call: -
cdr3_aa: CASSPTGRASIGEQYF; j_call: TRBJ2-7; cdr3_length: 16; v_call: TRBV7-9; d_call: TRBD2
cdr3_aa: CASSLEPYGYTF; j_call: TRBJ1-2; cdr3_length: 12; v_call: TRBV11-3; d_call: -
cdr3_aa: CASSQTSGQETQYF; j_call: TRBJ2-5; cdr3_length: 14; v_call: TRBV7-9; d_call: TRBD2
cdr3_aa: CASSRIGTSGSTDTQYF; j_call: TRBJ2-3; cdr3_length: 17; v_call: TRBV28; d_call: TRBD2
cdr3_aa: CASSLTATGNTEAFF; j_call: TRBJ1-1; cdr3_length: 15; v_call: TRBV7-3; d_call: -
cdr3_aa: CASQKQGTYEQYF; j_call: TRBJ2-7; cdr3_length: 13; v_call: TRBV28; d_call: TRBD1
cdr3_aa: CASSSRGRGAETKNIQYF; j_call: TRBJ2-4; cdr3_length: 18; v_call: TRBV19; d_call: -
cdr3_aa: CASSGKGRFNTEAFF; j_call: TRBJ1-1; cdr3_length: 15; v_call: TRBV7-8; d_call: -
cdr3_aa: CASSSMTGRETQYF; j_call: TRBJ2-5; cdr3_length: 14; v_call: TRBV7-6; d_call: TRBD1
cdr3_aa: CASRETESYNEQFF; j_call: TRBJ2-1; cdr3_length: 14; v_call: TRBV2; d_call: -
cdr3_aa: CASSRGASTDTQYF; j_call: TRBJ2-3; cdr3_length: 14; v_call: TRBV7-9; d_call: -
cdr3_aa: CASSLDVIGLSTEAFF; j_call: TRBJ1-1; cdr3_length: 16; v_call: TRBV7-2; d_call: -
cdr3_aa: CASSGRGTGGEKLFF; j_call: TRBJ1-4; cdr3_length: 15; v_call: TRBV5-4; d_call: -
cdr3_aa: CAIHGLGLNTEAFF; j_call: TRBJ1-1; cdr3_length: 14; v_call: TRBV28; d_call: -
cdr3_aa: CASSTTGKPFYGYTF; j_call: TRBJ1-2; cdr3_length: 15; v_call: TRBV28; d_call: -
cdr3_aa: CASSTNLSPDTQYF; j_call: TRBJ2-3; cdr3_length: 14; v_call: TRBV5-1; d_call: -
cdr3_aa: CDHIVGAWDNEQFF; j_call: TRBJ2-1; cdr3_length: 14; v_call: TRBV11-3; d_call: -
cdr3_aa: CASSLTSRLVGYQPQHF; j_call: TRBJ1-5; cdr3_length: 17; v_call: TRBV7-2; d_call: -
cdr3_aa: CASRKTGVGQPQHF; j_call: TRBJ1-5; cdr3_length: 14; v_call: TRBV27; d_call: TRBD1
cdr3_aa: CASSPAESQPQHF; j_call: TRBJ1-5; cdr3_length: 13; v_call: TRBV18; d_call: -
cdr3_aa: CASSLYYEQYF; j_call: TRBJ2-7; cdr3_length: 11; v_call: TRBV28; d_call: -
cdr3_aa: CALRMQATNEKLFF; j_call: TRBJ1-4; cdr3_length: 14; v_call: TRBV30; d_call: -
cdr3_aa: CASSTLRGQGRSNYGYTF; j_call: TRBJ1-2; cdr3_length: 18; v_call: TRBV19; d_call: TRBD1
cdr3_aa: CASSPGPSSYEQYF; j_call: TRBJ2-7; cdr3_length: 14; v_call: TRBV28; d_call: -